The rows below give T cell receptor beta chains drawn from one sample of a study of T cells in Graves' hyperthyroidism and ophthalmopathy. TCRdb analysed the multiplex PCR reads with MiXCR anew, one entry per CDR3 protein. The repertoire consists of roughly 400,000 distinct CDR3 sequences, with 25% occurring once and the leading ten covering roughly 80%. What was sequenced was blood. All receptors derive from a man aged 50-59 years with Graves' hyperthyroidism. Each CDR3 is given with its conserved first and last residue. The D gene is left open where the match is weak. Not every row has a clone size; where given, it reads once, few, many or a size class.

d_gene: TRBD2
abundance: many
j_gene: TRBJ2-7
v_gene: TRBV7-2
CDR3nt: TGTGCCAGCACCCTTAGTGGGACGGCGGGAGCCGGCGAGCAGTACTTC
CDR3aa: CASTLSGTAGAGEQYF

d_gene: -
abundance: many
j_gene: TRBJ2-1
v_gene: TRBV11-3
CDR3nt: TGTGCCAGCAGCTGGACCCAGGCCGGGGGTGAGCAGTTCTTC
CDR3aa: CASSWTQAGGEQFF

d_gene: TRBD1
abundance: many
j_gene: TRBJ2-5
v_gene: TRBV11-2
CDR3nt: TGTGCCAGCAGCTTAGTAGAGCGTGGGACAGGGGGTGAGACCCAGTACTTC
CDR3aa: CASSLVERGTGGETQYF

d_gene: -
abundance: -
j_gene: TRBJ2-2
v_gene: TRBV28
CDR3nt: TGTGCCAGCAGTTACCACCCGGGGACACTTAACACCGGGGAGCTGTTTTTT
CDR3aa: CASSYHPGTLNTGELFF

d_gene: TRBD1
abundance: many
j_gene: TRBJ2-7
v_gene: TRBV28
CDR3nt: TGTGCCAGCAGTTCCGTTCGACAGGGACATTACGAGCAGTACTTC
CDR3aa: CASSSVRQGHYEQYF

d_gene: -
abundance: -
j_gene: TRBJ1-5
v_gene: TRBV5-1
CDR3nt: TGCGCCAGCAGCCCCCTCGGCGTTGGCAATCAGCCCCAGCATTTT
CDR3aa: CASSPLGVGNQPQHF

d_gene: -
abundance: -
j_gene: TRBJ2-1
v_gene: TRBV6-6
CDR3nt: TGTGCCAGCAGTTACGACAACAATGAGCAGTTCTTC
CDR3aa: CASSYDNNEQFF

d_gene: -
abundance: many
j_gene: TRBJ2-4
v_gene: TRBV12-3/TRBV12-4
CDR3nt: TGTGCCAGCAGCTTGCGGGAAGCCAAAAACATTCAGTACTTC
CDR3aa: CASSLREAKNIQYF

d_gene: TRBD2
abundance: few
j_gene: TRBJ2-7
v_gene: TRBV6-1
CDR3nt: TGTGCCAGCAGTCACCCCGGGGGACTAGTCTACGAGCAGTACTTC
CDR3aa: CASSHPGGLVYEQYF

d_gene: -
abundance: -
j_gene: TRBJ2-3
v_gene: TRBV5-1
CDR3nt: TGCGCCAGCAGCCCCGGGAGCCAGGGGGATACGCAGTATTTT
CDR3aa: CASSPGSQGDTQYF

d_gene: -
abundance: -
j_gene: TRBJ1-4
v_gene: TRBV20-1
CDR3nt: TGCAGTGCACAACAGGGACCCCATGAAAAACTGTTTTTT
CDR3aa: CSAQQGPHEKLFF

d_gene: -
abundance: -
j_gene: TRBJ1-2
v_gene: TRBV5-1
CDR3nt: TGCGCCAGCAGGAGATCCCCGCCCGATGGCTACACCTTC
CDR3aa: CASRRSPPDGYTF

d_gene: -
abundance: many
j_gene: TRBJ2-1
v_gene: TRBV7-3
CDR3nt: TGTGCCAGCAGCTTAATATCACGGGGCAGGGCCCCCAATGAGCAGTTCTTC
CDR3aa: CASSLISRGRAPNEQFF

d_gene: TRBD2
abundance: -
j_gene: TRBJ2-1
v_gene: TRBV15
CDR3nt: TGTGCCACCAGCAGAGATACGAGGACTAGCGGGAAATACAATGAGCAGTTCTTC
CDR3aa: CATSRDTRTSGKYNEQFF

d_gene: -
abundance: many
j_gene: TRBJ1-1
v_gene: TRBV20-1
CDR3nt: TGCAGTGCTAGGGAATACATCAACACTGAAGCTTTCTTT
CDR3aa: CSAREYINTEAFF

d_gene: -
abundance: -
j_gene: TRBJ2-3
v_gene: TRBV29-1
CDR3nt: TGCAGCGTTGATTCAGGGGTAACAGATACGCAGTATTTT
CDR3aa: CSVDSGVTDTQYF

d_gene: -
abundance: few
j_gene: TRBJ1-1
v_gene: TRBV28
CDR3nt: TGTGCCAGTATCAAACCTACAGGTGAAGCTTTCTTT
CDR3aa: CASIKPTGEAFF

d_gene: TRBD2
abundance: -
j_gene: TRBJ2-2
v_gene: TRBV27
CDR3nt: TGTGCCAGCAGTCACCGGGGGGGTACCGGGGAGCTGTTTTTT
CDR3aa: CASSHRGGTGELFF

d_gene: -
abundance: few
j_gene: TRBJ1-1
v_gene: TRBV7-9
CDR3nt: TGTGCCAGCAGCTTAGACGCACTAACAACTGAAGCTTTCTTT
CDR3aa: CASSLDALTTEAFF

d_gene: -
abundance: many
j_gene: TRBJ2-3
v_gene: TRBV20-1
CDR3nt: TGCAGTGCTAGTGCTGATACGCAGTATTTT
CDR3aa: CSASADTQYF

d_gene: TRBD2
abundance: few
j_gene: TRBJ2-5
v_gene: TRBV9
CDR3nt: TGTGCCAGCAGCGTATCCCAATTCACTAGCGGGCAAGAGACCCAGTACTTC
CDR3aa: CASSVSQFTSGQETQYF

d_gene: -
abundance: few
j_gene: TRBJ2-5
v_gene: TRBV27
CDR3nt: TGTGCCAGCAGTGCCTTTCCGAACTCGGCCCCGTACTTC
CDR3aa: CASSAFPNSAPYF

d_gene: TRBD1
abundance: -
j_gene: TRBJ2-5
v_gene: TRBV11-2
CDR3nt: TGTGCCAGCAGCCCAACAGGGGCAAAAGAGACCCAGTACTTC
CDR3aa: CASSPTGAKETQYF

d_gene: TRBD1
abundance: few
j_gene: TRBJ2-7
v_gene: TRBV19
CDR3nt: TGTGCCAGTAGTATAGCCCAGGACAGGGCCCACGAGCAGTACTTC
CDR3aa: CASSIAQDRAHEQYF

d_gene: -
abundance: many
j_gene: TRBJ1-1
v_gene: TRBV12-3/TRBV12-4
CDR3nt: TGTGCCAGCAGCAGAGGACAGTCGAACACTGAAGCTTTCTTT
CDR3aa: CASSRGQSNTEAFF

d_gene: TRBD2
abundance: -
j_gene: TRBJ2-1
v_gene: TRBV7-2
CDR3nt: TGTGCCAGCAGCTCGTCTAGCGGGAAATACAATGAGCAGTTCTTC
CDR3aa: CASSSSSGKYNEQFF

d_gene: -
abundance: -
j_gene: TRBJ1-1
v_gene: TRBV18
CDR3nt: TGTGCCAGCTCACTAATGGAAGTCATGAACACTGAAGCTTTCTTT
CDR3aa: CASSLMEVMNTEAFF

d_gene: -
abundance: few
j_gene: TRBJ2-5
v_gene: TRBV3-1
CDR3nt: TGCGCCAGCAGCCAAAGTCAGAGGGAACAAGAGACCCAGTACTTC
CDR3aa: CASSQSQREQETQYF

d_gene: -
abundance: -
j_gene: TRBJ1-1
v_gene: TRBV6-4
CDR3nt: TGTGCCAGCACGTCGAGATCCACTGAAGCTTTCTTT
CDR3aa: CASTSRSTEAFF

d_gene: TRBD2
abundance: -
j_gene: TRBJ2-7
v_gene: TRBV19
CDR3nt: TGTGCCAGTAGTATTTGGGGACTAGAGTCATTGCAGTACTTC
CDR3aa: CASSIWGLESLQYF

d_gene: -
abundance: few
j_gene: TRBJ2-5
v_gene: TRBV7-6
CDR3nt: TGTGCCAGCAGCTTAGAACCGGGGGCGGAGACCCAGTACTTC
CDR3aa: CASSLEPGAETQYF

d_gene: -
abundance: -
j_gene: TRBJ2-7
v_gene: TRBV12-3/TRBV12-4
CDR3nt: TGTGCCAGCAGTCCACCCGGGACCTCTAGCTACGAGCAGTACTTC
CDR3aa: CASSPPGTSSYEQYF

d_gene: -
abundance: -
j_gene: TRBJ2-2
v_gene: TRBV7-2
CDR3nt: TGTGCCAGCAGCTACGATAAGCCCGGGGAGCTGTTTTTT
CDR3aa: CASSYDKPGELFF